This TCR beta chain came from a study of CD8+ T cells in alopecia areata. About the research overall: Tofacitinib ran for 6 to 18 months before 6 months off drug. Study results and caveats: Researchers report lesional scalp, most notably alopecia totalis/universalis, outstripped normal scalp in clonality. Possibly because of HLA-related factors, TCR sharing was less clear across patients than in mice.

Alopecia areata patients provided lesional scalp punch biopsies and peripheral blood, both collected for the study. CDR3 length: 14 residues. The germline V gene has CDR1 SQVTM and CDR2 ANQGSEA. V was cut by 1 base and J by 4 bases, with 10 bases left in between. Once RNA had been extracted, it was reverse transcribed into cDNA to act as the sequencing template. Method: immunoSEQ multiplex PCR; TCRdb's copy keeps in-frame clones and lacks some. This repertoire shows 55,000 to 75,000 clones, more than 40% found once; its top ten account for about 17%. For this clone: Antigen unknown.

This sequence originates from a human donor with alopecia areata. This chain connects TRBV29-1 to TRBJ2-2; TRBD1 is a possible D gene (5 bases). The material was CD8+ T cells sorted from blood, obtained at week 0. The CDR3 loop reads CSVEARGTTGELFF. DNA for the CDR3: TGCAGCGTTGAAGCTAGGGGAACCACCGGGGAGCTGTTTTTT.